This T cell receptor (beta chain) was obtained from a study of T cell responses to AZD1222 COVID-19 vaccine. Germline V gives CDR1 SGHNT, CDR2 YYREEE (reference sequence). V was cut by 3 bases and J by 5 bases, with 3 bases left in between. The CDR3 runs 11 residues. Method: immunoSEQ multiplex PCR; TCRdb's copy keeps in-frame clones and lacks some. The sample includes some 140,000 clones, around 90% of them seen just once. Here the sequenced sample was peripheral blood, taken on day 0 of AZD1222 vaccination. The sequence derives from an adult in good health. This chain connects TRBV5-4 to TRBJ2-1; no clear D gene. The CDR3 spells CASSSDNEQFF. The DNA for the CDR3 is TGTGCCAGCAGCTCTGACAATGAGCAGTTCTTC.